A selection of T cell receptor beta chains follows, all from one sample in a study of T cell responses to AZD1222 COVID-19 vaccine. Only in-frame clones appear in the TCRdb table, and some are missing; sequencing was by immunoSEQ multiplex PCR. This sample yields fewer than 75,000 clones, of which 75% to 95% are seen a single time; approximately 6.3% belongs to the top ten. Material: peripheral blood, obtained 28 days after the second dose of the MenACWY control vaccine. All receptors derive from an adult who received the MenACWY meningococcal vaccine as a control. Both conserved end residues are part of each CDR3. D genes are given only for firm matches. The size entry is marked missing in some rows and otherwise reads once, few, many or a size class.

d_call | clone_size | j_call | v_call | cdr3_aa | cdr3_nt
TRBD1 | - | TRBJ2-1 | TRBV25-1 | CASSWDRYNEQFF | TGTGCCAGCAGCTGGGACAGATACAATGAGCAGTTCTTC
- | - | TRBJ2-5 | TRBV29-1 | CSVEPPTPRAEQETQYF | TGCAGCGTTGAACCCCCCACCCCAAGAGCAGAACAAGAGACCCAGTACTTC
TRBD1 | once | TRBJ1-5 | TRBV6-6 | CASTTGGNQPQHF | TGTGCCAGCACTACAGGGGGGAATCAGCCCCAGCATTTT
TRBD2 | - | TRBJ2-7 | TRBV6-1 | CASSEAQGREGLWEQYF | TGTGCCAGCAGTGAAGCGCAGGGGCGGGAGGGCCTCTGGGAGCAGTACTTC
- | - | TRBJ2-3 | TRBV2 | CASSEREVKITDTQYF | TGTGCCAGCAGTGAACGCGAGGTCAAGATCACAGATACGCAGTATTTT
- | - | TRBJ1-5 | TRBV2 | CASAKQPQHF | TGTGCCAGCGCTAAGCAGCCCCAGCATTTT
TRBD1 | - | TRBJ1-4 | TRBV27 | CASSLDRGNEKLFF | TGTGCCAGCAGCCTGGACAGGGGGAATGAAAAACTGTTTTTT
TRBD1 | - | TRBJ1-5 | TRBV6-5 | CASTQGAGNQPQHF | TGTGCCAGCACTCAGGGGGCTGGCAATCAGCCCCAGCATTTT
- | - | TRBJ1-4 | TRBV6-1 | CASSERGGRNEKLFF | TGTGCCAGCAGTGAGAGGGGGGGCCGTAATGAAAAACTGTTTTTT
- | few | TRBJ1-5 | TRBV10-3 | CAISGQDQPQHF | TGTGCCATCAGTGGACAGGATCAGCCCCAGCATTTT
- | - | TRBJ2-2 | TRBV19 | CASSIRGGTGELFF | TGTGCCAGTAGTATCAGAGGGGGCACCGGGGAGCTGTTTTTT
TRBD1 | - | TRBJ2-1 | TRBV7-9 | CASITGDEQFF | TGTGCCAGCATCACAGGGGATGAGCAGTTCTTC
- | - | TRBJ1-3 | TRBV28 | CASSFQRNTIYF | TGTGCCAGCAGTTTTCAGAGAAACACCATATATTTT
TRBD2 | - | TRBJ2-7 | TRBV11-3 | CASSWTGEGEQYF | TGTGCCAGCAGCTGGACCGGGGAGGGCGAGCAGTACTTC
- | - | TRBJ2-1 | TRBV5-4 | CASSSHRDAASYNEQFF | TGTGCCAGCAGCTCACACCGGGACGCAGCGTCCTACAATGAGCAGTTCTTC
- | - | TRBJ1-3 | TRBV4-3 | CASSPTRASGNTIYF | TGCGCCAGCAGCCCGACTAGGGCCTCTGGAAACACCATATATTTT